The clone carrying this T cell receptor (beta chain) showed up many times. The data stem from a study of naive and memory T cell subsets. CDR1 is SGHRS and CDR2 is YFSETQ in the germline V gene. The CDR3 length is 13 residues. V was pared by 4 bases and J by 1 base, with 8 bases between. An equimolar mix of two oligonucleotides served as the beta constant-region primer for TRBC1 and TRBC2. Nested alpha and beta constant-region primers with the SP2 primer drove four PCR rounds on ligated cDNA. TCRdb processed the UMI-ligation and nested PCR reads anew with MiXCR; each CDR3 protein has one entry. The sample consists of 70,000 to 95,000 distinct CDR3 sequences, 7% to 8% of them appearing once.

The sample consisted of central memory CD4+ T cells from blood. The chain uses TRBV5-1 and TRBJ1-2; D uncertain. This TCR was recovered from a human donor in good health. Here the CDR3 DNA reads TGCGCCAGCAGCCGGCATAATAACTATGGCTACACCTTC. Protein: CASSRHNNYGYTF.